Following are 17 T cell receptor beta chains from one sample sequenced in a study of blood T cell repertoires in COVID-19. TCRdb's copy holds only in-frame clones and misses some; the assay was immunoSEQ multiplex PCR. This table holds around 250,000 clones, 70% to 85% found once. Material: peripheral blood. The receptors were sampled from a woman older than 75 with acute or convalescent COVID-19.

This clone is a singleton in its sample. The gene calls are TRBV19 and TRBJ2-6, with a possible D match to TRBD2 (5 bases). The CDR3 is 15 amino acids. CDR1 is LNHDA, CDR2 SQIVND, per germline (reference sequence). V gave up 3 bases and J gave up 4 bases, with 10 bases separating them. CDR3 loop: CASSIPGVGANVLTF. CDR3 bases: TGTGCCAGTAGTATCCCCGGGGTCGGGGCCAACGTCCTGACTTTC.

The CDR3 reads CASTLGLSYNEQFF. The CDR3 DNA is TGTGCCAGTACCCTCGGACTCTCCTACAATGAGCAGTTCTTC. The J gene is TRBJ2-1, the V gene TRBV19; tentatively, D is TRBD2 (5 bases). Germline CDR1 is LNHDA and CDR2 is SQIVND (reference sequence). The CDR3 is 14 amino acids. With 7 bases removed from V and 0 bases from J, the gap between germline ends came to 10 bases.

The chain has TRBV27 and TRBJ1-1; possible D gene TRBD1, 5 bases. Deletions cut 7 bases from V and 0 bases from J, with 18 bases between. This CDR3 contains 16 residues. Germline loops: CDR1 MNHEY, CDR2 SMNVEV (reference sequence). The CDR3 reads CASKQVGLGLNTEAFF. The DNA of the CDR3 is TGTGCCAGCAAACAGGTCGGGTTAGGGTTGAACACTGAAGCTTTCTTT.

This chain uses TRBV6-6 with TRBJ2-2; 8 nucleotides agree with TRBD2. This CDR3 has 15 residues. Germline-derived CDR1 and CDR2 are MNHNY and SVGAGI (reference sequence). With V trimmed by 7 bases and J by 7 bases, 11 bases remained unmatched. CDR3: CASIDARGGIGELFF. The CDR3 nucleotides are TGTGCCAGCATCGACGCCCGGGGGGGGATCGGGGAGCTGTTTTTT.

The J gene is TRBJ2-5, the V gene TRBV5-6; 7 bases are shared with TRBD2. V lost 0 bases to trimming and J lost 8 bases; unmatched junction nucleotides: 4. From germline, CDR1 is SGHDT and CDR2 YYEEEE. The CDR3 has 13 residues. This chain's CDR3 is CASSLGGGYTQYF. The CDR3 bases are TGTGCCAGCAGCTTGGGCGGGGGTTACACCCAGTACTTC.

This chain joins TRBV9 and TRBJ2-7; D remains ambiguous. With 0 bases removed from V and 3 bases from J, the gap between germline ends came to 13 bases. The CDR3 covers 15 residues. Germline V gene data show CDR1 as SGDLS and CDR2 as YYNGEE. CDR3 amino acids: CASSVVGFTVYEQYF. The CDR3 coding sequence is TGTGCCAGCAGCGTAGTGGGCTTCACTGTCTACGAGCAGTACTTC.

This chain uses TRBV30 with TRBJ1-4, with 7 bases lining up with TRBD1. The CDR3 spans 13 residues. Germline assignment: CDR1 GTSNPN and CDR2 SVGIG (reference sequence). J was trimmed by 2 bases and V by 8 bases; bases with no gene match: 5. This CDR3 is CAALQGTNEKLFF. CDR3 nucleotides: TGTGCCGCATTACAGGGGACTAATGAAAAACTGTTTTTT.

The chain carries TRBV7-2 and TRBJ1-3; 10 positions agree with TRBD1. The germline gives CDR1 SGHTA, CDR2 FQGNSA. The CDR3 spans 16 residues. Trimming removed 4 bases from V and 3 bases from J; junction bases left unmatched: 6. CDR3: CASSWDRGRVGNTIYF. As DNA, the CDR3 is TGTGCCAGCAGCTGGGACAGGGGTAGGGTTGGAAACACCATATATTTT.

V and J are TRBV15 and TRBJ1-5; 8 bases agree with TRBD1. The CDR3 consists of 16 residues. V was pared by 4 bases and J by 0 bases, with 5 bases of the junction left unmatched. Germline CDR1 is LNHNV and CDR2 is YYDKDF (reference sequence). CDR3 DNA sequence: TGTGCCACCAGCAAAGTGGACAGGGATAGCAATCAGCCCCAGCATTTT. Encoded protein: CATSKVDRDSNQPQHF.

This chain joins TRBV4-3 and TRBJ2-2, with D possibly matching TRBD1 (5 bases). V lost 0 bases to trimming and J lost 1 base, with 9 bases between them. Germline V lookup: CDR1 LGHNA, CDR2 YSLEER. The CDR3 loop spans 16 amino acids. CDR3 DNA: TGCGCCAGCAGCCAAGATTTGGGGCAGAACACCGGGGAGCTGTTTTTT. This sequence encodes CASSQDLGQNTGELFF.

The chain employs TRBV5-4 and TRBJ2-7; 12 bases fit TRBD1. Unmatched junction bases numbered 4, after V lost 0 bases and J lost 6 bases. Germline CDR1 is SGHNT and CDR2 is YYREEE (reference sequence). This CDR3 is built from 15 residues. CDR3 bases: TGTGCCAGCAGCTTGGCCGGGACAGGGGGCTTCGAGCAGTACTTC. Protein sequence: CASSLAGTGGFEQYF.

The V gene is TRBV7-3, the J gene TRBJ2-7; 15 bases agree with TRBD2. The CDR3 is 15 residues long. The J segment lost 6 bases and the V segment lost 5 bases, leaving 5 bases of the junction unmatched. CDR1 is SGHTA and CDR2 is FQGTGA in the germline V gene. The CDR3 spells CASSAGTSGRREQYF. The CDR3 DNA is TGTGCCAGCAGCGCGGGGACTAGCGGGAGGCGCGAGCAGTACTTC.

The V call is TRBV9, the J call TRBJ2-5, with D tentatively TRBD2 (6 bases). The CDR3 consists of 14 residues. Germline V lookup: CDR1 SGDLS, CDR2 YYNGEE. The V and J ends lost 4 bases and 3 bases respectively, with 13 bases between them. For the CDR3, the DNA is TGTGCCAGCAGCATCCAGGGCGGGGAAGAGACCCAGTACTTC. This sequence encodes CASSIQGGEETQYF.

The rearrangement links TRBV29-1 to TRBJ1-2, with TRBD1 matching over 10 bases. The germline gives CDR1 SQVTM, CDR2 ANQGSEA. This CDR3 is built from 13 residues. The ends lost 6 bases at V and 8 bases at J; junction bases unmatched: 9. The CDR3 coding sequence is TGCAGCGTCGAACCCACGACAGGGGGCGGCTACACCTTC. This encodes CSVEPTTGGGYTF.

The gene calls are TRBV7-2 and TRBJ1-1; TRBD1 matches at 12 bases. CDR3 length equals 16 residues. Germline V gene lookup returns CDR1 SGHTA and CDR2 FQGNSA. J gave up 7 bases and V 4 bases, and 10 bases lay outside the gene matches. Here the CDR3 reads CASSWRTGTGGLEAFF. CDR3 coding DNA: TGTGCCAGCAGCTGGCGTACCGGGACAGGGGGCCTTGAAGCTTTCTTT.

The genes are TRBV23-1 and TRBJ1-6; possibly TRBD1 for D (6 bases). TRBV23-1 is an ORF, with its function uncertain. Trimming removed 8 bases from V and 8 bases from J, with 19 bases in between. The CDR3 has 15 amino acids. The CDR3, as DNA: TGCGCCAGCGAGAAGGGGGAGGGAGATCATTCACCCCTCCACTTT. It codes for CASEKGEGDHSPLHF.

The CDR3 reads CASTGQRNSPLHF. The CDR3 coding sequence is TGTGCCAGCACGGGACAAAGAAATTCACCCCTCCACTTT. This rearrangement joins TRBV12-3 or TRBV12-4 to TRBJ1-6, with D possibly TRBD1 on 6 matching bases. With 7 bases removed from V and 7 bases from J, the gap between germline ends came to 11 bases. The CDR3 has 13 residues.